The 4 T cell receptor beta chains in this list originate from one sample, sequenced in a study of somatic mutations in cytotoxic T cells in rheumatoid arthritis. This table comes from immunoSEQ multiplex PCR, and its TCRdb copy is limited to in-frame clones, with some not included. The sample has 15,000 to 20,000 clones, over 75% seen once. The sequenced material came from CD8+ T cells sorted from blood. The origin of the receptors is an adult with rheumatoid arthritis.

The chain couples TRBV9 to TRBJ2-1, with TRBD2 identical over 7 bases. Looked up from germline, CDR1 is SGDLS and CDR2 is YYNGEE. Trimming cost V 3 bases and J 5 bases; bases outside gene matches: 8. The CDR3 spans 15 residues. CDR3 residues: CASSGWSSGNNEQFF. CDR3 DNA: TGTGCCAGCAGCGGTTGGTCTAGCGGTAACAATGAGCAGTTCTTC. The whole variable domain, remainder taken from reference TRBV9 and TRBJ2-1, is DSGVTQTPKHLITATGQRVTLRCSPRSGDLSVYWYQQSLDQGLQFLIQYYNGEERAKGNILERFSAQQFPDLHSELNLSSLELGDSALYFCASSGWSSGNNEQFFGPGTRLTVL.

The chain carries TRBV27 and TRBJ2-4, with 9 bases aligning to TRBD1. Germline trimming cut 5 bases from V and 4 bases from J; bases unmatched to any gene: 3. This CDR3 spans 14 amino acids. CDR1 and CDR2 from the germline V gene are MNHEY and SMNVEV (reference sequence). The CDR3 is CASSRQGVKNIQYF. DNA for the CDR3: TGTGCCAGCAGTCGACAGGGGGTGAAAAACATTCAGTACTTC.

The CDR3 here is CASSLGQGDYEQYF. CDR3 DNA sequence: TGTGCCAGCAGCTTAGGACAGGGGGACTACGAGCAGTACTTC. The chain combines TRBV11-3 with TRBJ2-7; the match to TRBD1 covers 9 bases. The CDR3 is 14 amino acids. Germline-derived CDR1 and CDR2 are SGHNT and YENEEA. The V segment lost 1 base and the J segment 3 bases; nucleotides outside the gene matches: 1.

CDR3 in DNA: TGTGCCAGCAGCCAAGATCAGGGACAGGGGTCATACGAGCAGTACTTC. Its translation is CASSQDQGQGSYEQYF. The genes are TRBV4-2 and TRBJ2-7, with 10 bases fitting TRBD1. The CDR3 length is 16 residues. Germline V gene data show CDR1 as LGHNA and CDR2 as YNFKEQ. With V trimmed by 0 bases and J by 4 bases, 6 bases remained unmatched.